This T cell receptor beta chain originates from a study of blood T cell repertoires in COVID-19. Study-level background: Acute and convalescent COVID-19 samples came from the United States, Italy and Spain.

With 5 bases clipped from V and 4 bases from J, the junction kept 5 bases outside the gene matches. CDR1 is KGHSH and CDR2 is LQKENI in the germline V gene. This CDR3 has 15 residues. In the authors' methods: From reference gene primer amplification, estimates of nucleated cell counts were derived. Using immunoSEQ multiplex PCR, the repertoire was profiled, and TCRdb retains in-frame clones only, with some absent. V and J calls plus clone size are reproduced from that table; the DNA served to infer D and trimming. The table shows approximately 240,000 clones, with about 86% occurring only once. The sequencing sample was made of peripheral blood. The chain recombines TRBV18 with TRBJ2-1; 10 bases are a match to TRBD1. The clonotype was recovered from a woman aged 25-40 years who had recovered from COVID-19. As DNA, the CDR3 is TGTGCCAGCTCAGGCGGGACAGGGGCATACAATGAGCAGTTCTTC. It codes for CASSGGTGAYNEQFF.